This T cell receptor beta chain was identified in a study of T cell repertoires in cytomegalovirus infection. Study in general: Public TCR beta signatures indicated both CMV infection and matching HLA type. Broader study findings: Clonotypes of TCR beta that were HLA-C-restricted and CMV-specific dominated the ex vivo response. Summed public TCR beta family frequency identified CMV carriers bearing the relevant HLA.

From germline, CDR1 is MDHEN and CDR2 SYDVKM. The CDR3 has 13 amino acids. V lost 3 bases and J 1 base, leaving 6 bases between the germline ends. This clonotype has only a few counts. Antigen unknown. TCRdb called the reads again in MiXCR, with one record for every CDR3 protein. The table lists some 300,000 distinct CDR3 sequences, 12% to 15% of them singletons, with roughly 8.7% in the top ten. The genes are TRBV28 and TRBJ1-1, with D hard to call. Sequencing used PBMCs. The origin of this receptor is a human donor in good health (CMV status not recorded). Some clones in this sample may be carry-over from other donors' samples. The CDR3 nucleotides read TGTGCCAGCAGTTTTTCATCGAACACTGAAGCTTTCTTT. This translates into CASSFSSNTEAFF.